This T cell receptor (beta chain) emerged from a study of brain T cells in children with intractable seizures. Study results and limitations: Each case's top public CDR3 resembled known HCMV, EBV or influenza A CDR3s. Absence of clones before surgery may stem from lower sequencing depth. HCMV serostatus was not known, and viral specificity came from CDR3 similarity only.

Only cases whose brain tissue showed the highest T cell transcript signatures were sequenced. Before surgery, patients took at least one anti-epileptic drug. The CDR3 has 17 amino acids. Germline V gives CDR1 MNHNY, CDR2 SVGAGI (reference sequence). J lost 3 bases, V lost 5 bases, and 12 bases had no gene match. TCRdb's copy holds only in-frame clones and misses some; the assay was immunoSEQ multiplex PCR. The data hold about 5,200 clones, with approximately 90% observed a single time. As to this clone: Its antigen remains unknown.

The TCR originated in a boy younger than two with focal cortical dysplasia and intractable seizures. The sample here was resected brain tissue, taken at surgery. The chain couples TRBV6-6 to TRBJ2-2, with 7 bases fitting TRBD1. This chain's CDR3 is CASSHHNRGGYTGELFF. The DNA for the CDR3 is TGTGCCAGCAGTCACCATAACAGGGGCGGGTACACCGGGGAGCTGTTTTTT.